Presented here are 20 T cell receptor beta chains from one specimen sequenced in a study of OX40 agonist ivuxolimab in advanced cancers. TCRdb keeps only in-frame clones here, not all; method: immunoSEQ multiplex PCR. The sample records tens of thousands of clones, 90% being singletons. The sample consisted of CD4+ or CD8+ T cells sorted from blood, taken in a trial of the OX40 agonist ivuxolimab. The source of these receptors is an adult with an advanced solid tumor such as melanoma, head and neck, liver or kidney cancer.

The CDR3 DNA follows: TGTGCCAGCAGTGAATGGGTAGGTGCGCGCTACGAGCAGTACTTC. This codes for CASSEWVGARYEQYF. The chain uses TRBV6-1 and TRBJ2-7; no reliable D call. The CDR3 has 15 amino acids. Trimming pared 2 bases from V and 3 bases from J, leaving 14 bases between. The germline CDR1 and CDR2 sequences are MNHNS and SASEGT.

The chain couples TRBV7-6 to TRBJ1-2, with TRBD1 matching over 8 bases. The CDR3 sequence is 14 residues long. V lost 4 bases and J lost 4; bases outside the gene matches: 5. Germline CDR1 reads SGHVS; CDR2 reads FNYEAQ. In DNA, the CDR3 is TGTGCCAGCAGCTCACAGGGGGGCGTCTATGGCTACACCTTC. Translation gives CASSSQGGVYGYTF. The full variable domain, rest sourced from reference TRBV7-6 and TRBJ1-2, is GAGVSQSPRYKVTKRGQDVALRCDPISGHVSLYWYRQALGQGPEFLTYFNYEAQQDKSGLPNDRFSAERPEGSISTLTIQRTEQRDSAMYRCASSSQGGVYGYTFGSGTRLTVV.

This chain joins TRBV15 and TRBJ2-1; 9 bases fit TRBD2. Per germline, CDR1 LNHNV and CDR2 YYDKDF (reference sequence). The junction had 15 bases not matched to a gene; V was cut back by 5 bases and J by 10 bases. The CDR3 is made up of 16 amino acids. For the CDR3, the DNA is TGTGCCACCAGCGGGCCCGGGACTAGCAACGTTCGAGAGCAGTTCTTC. Protein: CATSGPGTSNVREQFF.

The chain recombines TRBV9 with TRBJ1-2; the D is unclear. The V gene's germline CDR1 is SGDLS and CDR2 YYNGEE. The CDR3 length is 14 residues. With 0 bases removed from V and 7 bases from J, the gap between germline ends came to 13 bases. The CDR3 reads CASSVGWEIAGYTF. Here the CDR3 DNA reads TGTGCCAGCAGCGTAGGCTGGGAAATAGCTGGCTACACCTTC.

The V and J genes are TRBV6-5 and TRBJ1-2, with 7 bases aligning to TRBD1. After removal of 6 bases from V and 6 bases from J, the junction contained 7 bases not matched to a gene. Per germline, CDR1 MNHEY and CDR2 SVGAGI. CDR3 size: 13 residues. The DNA for the CDR3 is TGTGCCAGCAGCGACAGGGAAGTCGATGGCTACACCTTC. Protein: CASSDREVDGYTF.

The chain couples TRBV7-8 to TRBJ2-1; 12 bases agree with TRBD2. The CDR3 has 15 residues. The V and J ends lost 4 bases and 6 bases, in that order; junction bases with no gene match: 4. Germline V gene data show CDR1 as SGHVS and CDR2 as FQNEAQ. This CDR3 reads CASSSLAGGLNEQFF. The CDR3, as DNA: TGTGCCAGCAGCTCACTAGCGGGAGGACTCAATGAGCAGTTCTTC. Based on the CDR3 plus reference TRBV7-8 and TRBJ2-1, the full variable domain is GAGVSQSPRYKVAKRGQDVALRCDPISGHVSLFWYQQALGQGPEFLTYFQNEAQLDKSGLPSDRFFAERPEGSVSTLKIQRTQQEDSAVYLCASSSLAGGLNEQFFGPGTRLTVL.

The chain combines TRBV9 with TRBJ1-5, with a weak D call TRBD1 (5 bases). V dropped 0 bases and J dropped 7 bases, with 11 bases sitting between them. Germline assignment: CDR1 SGDLS and CDR2 YYNGEE. This CDR3 spans 14 amino acids. CDR3 residues: CASSVGGQGQPQHF. CDR3 in DNA: TGTGCCAGCAGCGTAGGGGGCCAGGGCCAGCCCCAGCATTTT.

The chain employs TRBV5-4 and TRBJ2-2; no reliable D call. Trimming removed 4 bases at V and 2 bases at J, with 3 bases between. The CDR3 totals 12 residues. Germline V CDR1 and CDR2: SGHNT, YYREEE (reference sequence). The CDR3 here is CASSKNTGELFF. DNA for the CDR3: TGTGCCAGCAGCAAAAACACCGGGGAGCTGTTTTTT.

The chain joins TRBV7-9 to TRBJ1-1; tentative D call: TRBD1 (5 bases). Germline V CDR1 and CDR2: SEHNR, FQNEAQ (reference sequence). V lost 6 bases and J lost 7, with 9 bases in between. This CDR3 has 11 residues. The CDR3 bases are TGTGCCAGCAGAGGGGACTTTGAAGCTTTCTTT. This sequence encodes CASRGDFEAFF.

The V gene is TRBV28, the J gene TRBJ1-2; maybe TRBD1 (6 bases). From germline, CDR1 is MDHEN and CDR2 SYDVKM. V was trimmed by 2 bases and J by 7 bases, leaving 11 bases between them. There are 13 residues in the CDR3. CDR3 residues: CASSLRGAGGYTF. In DNA form, the CDR3 reads TGTGCCAGCAGTTTAAGGGGGGCTGGTGGCTACACCTTC.

The CDR3 here is CASWTRVYEQYF. CDR3 DNA sequence: TGTGCCAGCTGGACTAGAGTCTACGAGCAGTACTTC. V is TRBV2 and J is TRBJ2-7, with TRBD2 matching 7 bases. This CDR3 region has 12 residues. The V and J ends lost 8 bases and 3 bases, in that order; junction bases with no gene match: 4. Germline V gene data show CDR1 as SNHLY and CDR2 as FYNNEI.

This clone was counted once. V usage is TRBV7-3 and J usage is TRBJ2-1; a weak D match, TRBD1 (6 bases). V lost 2 bases and J lost 5, with 16 bases in between. The CDR3 is made up of 16 amino acids. Looked up from germline, CDR1 is SGHTA and CDR2 is FQGTGA. This CDR3 reads CASSLRPGAVHNEQFF. DNA for the CDR3: TGTGCCAGCAGCTTACGGCCAGGGGCTGTCCACAATGAGCAGTTCTTC.

The rearrangement links TRBV6-5 to TRBJ1-6, with D possibly being TRBD1 (5 bases). The CDR3 covers 16 residues. V was shortened by 2 bases and J by 4 bases, with 12 bases between the two germline ends. Germline V gene sequence: CDR1 MNHEY, CDR2 SVGAGI. For the CDR3, the DNA is TGTGCCAGCAGTTACAGTCCCCGACAGTATAATTCACCCCTCCACTTT. Residues: CASSYSPRQYNSPLHF.

CDR3 sequence reads: CASTPGLAGGPHYNEQFF. The CDR3, as DNA: TGTGCCAGCACCCCAGGACTAGCGGGGGGACCACACTACAATGAGCAGTTCTTC. The rearrangement links TRBV9 to TRBJ2-1, with 14 bases aligning to TRBD2. Germline CDR1 reads SGDLS; CDR2 reads YYNGEE. This CDR3 has 18 residues. The V segment lost 6 bases and the J segment 3 bases; nucleotides outside the gene matches: 11.

V is TRBV5-1 and J is TRBJ2-7; TRBD1 agrees at 10 bases. The trim removed 3 bases at V and 7 bases at J, leaving 7 bases unmatched. The length of the CDR3 is 14 residues. CDR1 is SGHRS and CDR2 is YFSETQ in the germline V gene. CDR3 coding DNA: TGCGCCAGCAGCTCGACAGGGGGCGCCTGGGAGCAGTACTTC. It is translated as CASSSTGGAWEQYF.

The chain joins TRBV30 to TRBJ2-1; 12 bases are a match to TRBD1. Germline loops: CDR1 GTSNPN, CDR2 SVGIG (reference sequence). The junction had 9 bases not matched to a gene; V was cut back by 5 bases and J by 7 bases. This CDR3 is built from 15 residues. Written as DNA, the CDR3 is TGTGCCTGGGGAAGGGGACAGGGGGCTTGGAATGAGCAGTTCTTC. Amino acids: CAWGRGQGAWNEQFF.

The V gene is TRBV2, the J gene TRBJ1-1; no definite D call. The germline V and J ends were trimmed by 4 bases and 0 bases, with 12 bases remaining between them. In germline, CDR1 is SNHLY, CDR2 FYNNEI. The length of the CDR3 is 15 residues. The CDR3 DNA sequence: TGTGCCAGCAGTGGCGCCACAGTCATGAACACTGAAGCTTTCTTT. As protein: CASSGATVMNTEAFF.

This clone is a singleton in its sample. The V call is TRBV5-1, the J call TRBJ1-2; TRBD1 is a possible D gene (5 bases). The germline V and J ends were trimmed by 5 bases and 4 bases, with 12 bases remaining between them. Germline-derived CDR1 and CDR2 are SGHRS and YFSETQ. This CDR3 has 13 residues. CDR3 bases: TGCGCCAGCAGGGGGCAGAGTCCCTATGGCTACACCTTC. Translating it yields CASRGQSPYGYTF. The variable domain in full, completed from reference TRBV5-1 and TRBJ1-2, reads KAGVTQTPRYLIKTRGQQVTLSCSPISGHRSVSWYQQTPGQGLQFLFEYFSETQRNKGNFPGRFSGRQFSNSRSEMNVSTLELGDSALYLCASRGQSPYGYTFGSGTRLTVV.

The V and J genes are TRBV5-8 and TRBJ1-1, with D uncertain. Germline CDR1 reads SGHTS; CDR2 reads YDEGEE. The CDR3 is made up of 12 amino acids. The V end was cut by 6 bases, the J end by 7 bases, with 13 bases between. CDR3: CASNDRRVEAFF. The DNA of the CDR3 is TGTGCCAGCAATGACCGGAGGGTTGAAGCTTTCTTT.

This sequence joins TRBV28 and TRBJ2-5; D is tentatively TRBD1 or TRBD2 (5 bases each). The CDR3 covers 13 residues. Germline CDR1 is MDHEN and CDR2 is SYDVKM. Deletions cut 3 bases from V and 7 bases from J, with 12 bases between. The CDR3 DNA sequence: TGTGCCAGCAGTTTTGGATCGAGGGGGACCCAGTACTTC. It codes for CASSFGSRGTQYF. Together with reference TRBV28 and TRBJ2-5, the CDR3 gives the full variable domain: DVKVTQSSRYLVKRTGEKVFLECVQDMDHENMFWYRQDPGLGLRLIYFSYDVKMKEKGDIPEGYSVSREKKERFSLILESASTNQTSMYLCASSFGSRGTQYFGPGTRLLVL.